A single sample is the source of the 24 T cell receptor beta chains below, sequenced in a study of identifying expanded T cells in peripheral blood. Method: immunoSEQ multiplex PCR; TCRdb's copy keeps in-frame clones and lacks some. Of approximately 100,000 clones listed, around 88% are singletons. The sequencing input was blood. The origin of the receptors is a person between 18 and 75 years old in good health.

The J gene is TRBJ1-1, the V gene TRBV18, with 8 bases fitting TRBD1. CDR1 and CDR2 (germline): KGHSH, LQKENI. Trimming removed 4 bases from V and 4 bases from J; junction bases left unmatched: 2. The CDR3 extends over 13 amino acids. The CDR3, as DNA: TGTGCCAGCTCACGGACAGGGACCACTGAAGCTTTCTTT. Its protein product is CASSRTGTTEAFF.

V usage is TRBV18 and J usage is TRBJ1-4; maybe TRBD1 (5 bases). This CDR3 spans 16 amino acids. The germline CDR1 and CDR2 sequences are KGHSH and LQKENI. V lost 0 bases and J 12 bases, leaving 20 bases between the germline ends. The CDR3 protein is CASSPPNRRSREELFF. Written as DNA, the CDR3 is TGTGCCAGCTCACCACCTAACAGGCGGTCAAGGGAGGAACTGTTTTTT.

The rearrangement joins TRBV6-1 to TRBJ2-2, with unresolved D. The V gene's germline CDR1 is MNHNS and CDR2 SASEGT. This CDR3 spans 14 amino acids. The V and J ends lost 2 bases and 7 bases respectively, with 11 bases between them. This chain's CDR3 is CASSEIALGGELFF. The CDR3 DNA follows: TGTGCCAGCAGTGAAATCGCCCTAGGCGGGGAGCTGTTTTTT.

The genes are TRBV18 and TRBJ1-4; 7 positions match TRBD1. The J segment lost 8 bases and the V segment lost 0 bases, leaving 6 bases of the junction unmatched. Germline V CDR1 and CDR2: KGHSH, LQKENI. The CDR3 loop spans 15 amino acids. CDR3 coding DNA: TGTGCCAGCTCACCACCTTTCGGGGACAGAGAAAAACTGTTTTTT. Protein product: CASSPPFGDREKLFF.

The chain recombines TRBV29-1 with TRBJ1-1, with D possibly TRBD1 on 5 matching bases. Germline V gene data show CDR1 as SQVTM and CDR2 as ANQGSEA. V was shortened by 4 bases and J by 0 bases, with 15 bases between the two germline ends. The CDR3 loop spans 15 amino acids. The CDR3 region is CSVVELGGLNTEAFF. The CDR3, as DNA: TGCAGCGTTGTGGAGCTTGGGGGGTTGAACACTGAAGCTTTCTTT. Full variable domain (missing parts from reference TRBV29-1 and TRBJ1-1): SAVISQKPSRDICQRGTSLTIQCQVDSQVTMMFWYRQQPGQSLTLIATANQGSEATYESGFVIDKFPISRPNLTFSTLTVSNMSPEDSSIYLCSVVELGGLNTEAFFGQGTRLTVV.

The J gene is TRBJ1-5, the V gene TRBV19; D uncertain. Germline assignment: CDR1 LNHDA and CDR2 SQIVND (reference sequence). CDR3 length: 14 residues. V lost 1 base, J lost 0 bases, and 4 bases lay in between. The DNA for the CDR3 is TGTGCCAGTAGTATAGCCAATAGCAATCAGCCCCAGCATTTT. Its translation is CASSIANSNQPQHF.

The rearrangement uses TRBV18 and TRBJ2-5, with D possibly being TRBD1 (6 bases). From germline, CDR1 is KGHSH and CDR2 LQKENI. This CDR3 has 14 residues. Trimming removed 6 bases at V and 2 bases at J, with 13 bases between. The CDR3 spells CASSPPGQQETQYF. As DNA, the CDR3 is TGTGCCAGCTCCCCTCCCGGACAGCAAGAGACCCAGTACTTC.

The gene calls are TRBV27 and TRBJ2-7; TRBD2 is a possible D gene (5 bases). The CDR3 extends over 14 amino acids. Trimming stripped 0 bases from V and 5 bases from J, with 11 bases between. Germline lookup yields CDR1 MNHEY and CDR2 SMNVEV (reference sequence). The DNA for the CDR3 is TGTGCCAGCAGTTTATCGACGGGATCGGACGAGCAGTACTTC. It translates to CASSLSTGSDEQYF.

The gene calls are TRBV2 and TRBJ1-5, with D possibly matching TRBD1 (5 bases). V dropped 8 bases and J dropped 6 bases, with 17 bases sitting between them. Germline V lookup: CDR1 SNHLY, CDR2 FYNNEI. This CDR3 spans 14 amino acids. The CDR3 is CASRGTGTFQPQHF. As DNA, the CDR3 is TGTGCCAGCCGGGGGACGGGCACTTTTCAGCCCCAGCATTTT.

The chain employs TRBV2 and TRBJ2-3; 8 bases agree with TRBD2. CDR3 length equals 17 residues. CDR1 and CDR2 from the germline V gene are SNHLY and FYNNEI. The V and J ends lost 7 bases and 5 bases, in that order; junction bases with no gene match: 17. CDR3 DNA: TGTGCCAGCAACTGGCGCAGCGGGGGCCTCCGGGGAGATACGCAGTATTTT. Translating gives CASNWRSGGLRGDTQYF. The full variable domain, completed using reference TRBV2 and TRBJ2-3, is EPEVTQTPSHQVTQMGQEVILRCVPISNHLYFYWYRQILGQKVEFLVSFYNNEISEKSEIFDDQFSVERPDGSNFTLKIRSTKLEDSAMYFCASNWRSGGLRGDTQYFGPGTRLTVL.

Only one count was recorded for this clone. This chain links TRBV6-6 with TRBJ2-5; either TRBD1 or TRBD2 may fit D (5 bases each). Germline V CDR1 and CDR2: MNHNY, SVGAGI (reference sequence). V gave up 2 bases and J gave up 5 bases, with 15 bases separating them. The CDR3 sequence is 15 residues long. The CDR3, as DNA: TGTGCCAGCAGTTACGGGGACCACGCAGGCGAGACCCAGTACTTC. It codes for CASSYGDHAGETQYF.

The chain uses TRBV28 and TRBJ1-1; D perhaps matches TRBD1 (6 bases). This CDR3 is 15 amino acids long. V lost 8 bases and J lost 4, with 20 bases in between. Germline-derived CDR1 and CDR2 are MDHEN and SYDVKM. CDR3 DNA sequence: TGTGCCAGCGAAAAACACTCAGGGGTTTTCACTGAAGCTTTCTTT. It specifies CASEKHSGVFTEAFF.

This clone was observed a handful of times. The chain has TRBV6-5 and TRBJ1-6, with no clear D. Per germline, CDR1 MNHEY and CDR2 SVGAGI. CDR3 length: 15 amino acids. V was pared by 6 bases and J by 0 bases, with 9 bases between. As DNA, the CDR3 is TGTGCCAGCAGCACGTTGAGCTCCTATAATTCACCCCTCCACTTT. The encoded protein is CASSTLSSYNSPLHF.

V and J are TRBV7-9 and TRBJ1-1; TRBD1 matches 10 bases. Germline V gives CDR1 SEHNR, CDR2 FQNEAQ (reference sequence). V dropped 4 bases and J dropped 4; count of bases not matched to a gene: 6. CDR3 size: 15 residues. CDR3 residues: CASSSSRTGGTEAFF. Here the CDR3 DNA reads TGTGCCAGCAGCTCTTCTAGGACAGGGGGCACTGAAGCTTTCTTT.

This sequence joins TRBV10-3 and TRBJ2-3; no firm D call. Deletions cut 8 bases from V and 4 bases from J, with 7 bases between. This CDR3 is 11 amino acids long. Germline lookup yields CDR1 ENHRY and CDR2 SYGVKD. This chain's CDR3 is CAIAESDTQYF. CDR3 bases: TGTGCCATCGCAGAATCAGATACGCAGTATTTT.

J is TRBJ2-7 and V is TRBV18; 10 positions match TRBD1. The V and J ends lost 4 bases and 1 base, in that order; junction bases with no gene match: 4. The CDR3 is 15 amino acids. The germline V gene encodes CDR1 KGHSH and CDR2 LQKENI. CDR3 in amino acids: CASSLGTGESYEQYF. The CDR3 DNA reads TGTGCCAGCTCACTTGGGACAGGGGAGTCCTACGAGCAGTACTTC.

The V gene is TRBV18, the J gene TRBJ2-5; D is ambiguous. CDR1 is KGHSH, CDR2 LQKENI, per germline. Trimming took 2 bases from V and 2 from J, leaving 6 bases between them. The CDR3 contains 13 residues. Here the CDR3 reads CASSPGIQETQYF. CDR3 DNA: TGTGCCAGCTCACCAGGTATACAAGAGACCCAGTACTTC.

The chain has TRBV4-3 and TRBJ2-7, with a possible D match to TRBD1 (5 bases). Trimming pared 0 bases from V and 4 bases from J, leaving 13 bases between. Per germline, CDR1 LGHNA and CDR2 YSLEER. The CDR3 length is 15 residues. CDR3 sequence: CASSQDRDRSYEQYF. The CDR3 nucleotides read TGCGCCAGCAGCCAAGATCGTGACAGATCATACGAGCAGTACTTC.

This chain connects TRBV9 to TRBJ2-1; TRBD2 aligns across 8 bases. This CDR3 spans 14 amino acids. Trimming removed 0 bases from V and 8 bases from J; junction bases left unmatched: 4. The V gene's germline CDR1 is SGDLS and CDR2 YYNGEE. DNA of the CDR3: TGTGCCAGCAGCGTAGGACGGGGGGGCCATGAGCAGTTCTTC. Amino acid sequence: CASSVGRGGHEQFF.

The chain links TRBV7-2 to TRBJ2-6; D uncertain. Trimming pared 3 bases from V and 0 bases from J, leaving 6 bases between. This CDR3 spans 15 amino acids. CDR1 and CDR2 from the germline V gene are SGHTA and FQGNSA. This CDR3 reads CASSFRYSGANVLTF. CDR3 sequence (DNA): TGTGCCAGCAGCTTCAGATACTCTGGGGCCAACGTCCTGACTTTC.

The rearrangement uses TRBV28 and TRBJ1-5, with 8 bases lining up with TRBD1. The CDR3 sequence is 17 residues long. V lost 3 bases and J lost 5; bases outside the gene matches: 12. The germline CDR1 and CDR2 sequences are MDHEN and SYDVKM. The DNA for the CDR3 is TGTGCCAGCAGTTTTTCTCGATCCGCAGGGGGCTATCAGCCCCAGCATTTT. This sequence encodes CASSFSRSAGGYQPQHF. The variable domain in full, completed from reference TRBV28 and TRBJ1-5, reads DVKVTQSSRYLVKRTGEKVFLECVQDMDHENMFWYRQDPGLGLRLIYFSYDVKMKEKGDIPEGYSVSREKKERFSLILESASTNQTSMYLCASSFSRSAGGYQPQHFGDGTRLSIL.

The V gene is TRBV27, the J gene TRBJ2-7, with TRBD2 identical over 7 bases. The germline V gene has CDR1 MNHEY and CDR2 SMNVEV (reference sequence). The CDR3 runs to 16 residues. V lost 5 bases and J lost 2; bases outside the gene matches: 12. This CDR3 reads CASSRSAGVGPYEQYF. The CDR3 nucleotides are TGTGCCAGCAGTAGATCCGCGGGGGTGGGGCCCTACGAGCAGTACTTC.

The chain has TRBV7-2 and TRBJ1-2; no definite D call. Germline-derived CDR1 and CDR2 are SGHTA and FQGNSA. The CDR3 is 13 residues long. V lost 3 bases and J lost 4, with 9 bases in between. CDR3 bases: TGTGCCAGCAGCTTGAGAGGCAGCTATGGCTACACCTTC. Translation gives CASSLRGSYGYTF.

This chain joins TRBV27 and TRBJ2-3; 7 nucleotides line up with TRBD2. V was pared by 4 bases and J by 5 bases, with 6 bases of the junction left unmatched. The germline CDR1 and CDR2 sequences are MNHEY and SMNVEV (reference sequence). This CDR3 has 14 amino acids. The chain's CDR3 is CASSSSGYGDTQYF. The CDR3 DNA reads TGTGCCAGCAGTTCTAGCGGTTACGGAGATACGCAGTATTTT.